This entry lists 20 T cell receptor beta chains sequenced from one sample in a study of vaccination and CD4 T cells after COVID-19 (dated by TCRdb to 2021 to 2024). The treatment or condition label for this specimen denotes: roughly 11-day PBMC culture with coronavirus spike peptide pools or control peptides (ViraFEST assay). The library was prepared using PCR. Sequencing took place on an Illumina iSeq 100. DNA from cultured CD4+ T cells underwent TCR sequencing with the Oncomine TCR Beta short-read assay at the Johns Hopkins FTIC core. The raw public data were reprocessed by TCRdb itself: fastp quality trimming at Q25, MiXCR clonotype calling, in-frame beta chains only. Entries are consolidated by CDR3 protein sequence, retaining the most common genes and DNA. The sample table shows about 7,600 distinct CDR3 sequences, and about 20% are seen once. Roughly 9% of the sample rests with the top ten.

Their target antigens are unknown. The sequenced sample was CD4+ T cells from blood, cultured in vitro, obtained after SARS-CoV-2 vaccination. The receptors derive from a human donor who had recovered from COVID-19.

In this sample, this clonotype turned up a few times. The chain has TRBV20-1 and TRBJ2-3; 7 nucleotides line up with TRBD2. V shed 7 bases and J 6 bases; nucleotides not matched to a gene: 10. Germline values: CDR1 DFQATT, CDR2 SNEGSKA (reference sequence). The CDR3 length is 13 residues. Here the CDR3 DNA reads TGCAGTGTCGGCGGCGGTAGCGGGGATACGCAGTATTTT. Translation gives CSVGGGSGDTQYF.

This clonotype was counted between two and nine times. The junction departs from the called germline gene at one end, perhaps through a read error. The rearrangement links TRBV5-1 to TRBJ1-1; D uncertain. Germline V CDR1 and CDR2: SGHRS, YFSETQ. The CDR3 consists of 13 residues. The CDR3 reads CASSLVVNTEAFF. DNA of the CDR3: TGCGCCAGCAGCTTGGTAGTGAACACTGAGGCTTTCTTT.

This clonotype is medium-sized in the sample. The chain joins TRBV20-1 to TRBJ2-3, with 14 bases that match TRBD2. This CDR3 has 15 residues. Germline V gene sequence: CDR1 DFQATT, CDR2 SNEGSKA (reference sequence). Germline trimming cut 5 bases from V and 6 bases from J; bases unmatched to any gene: 7. The CDR3 nucleotides are TGCAGTGCTTCTGGGACTAGCGGGAGAGCGGATACGCAGTATTTT. Translated, it gives CSASGTSGRADTQYF.

By sample share, this clonotype is medium-sized. The chain recombines TRBV20-1 with TRBJ2-5; 12 bases fit TRBD2. The CDR3 runs 15 residues. Germline assignment: CDR1 DFQATT and CDR2 SNEGSKA (reference sequence). V shed 6 bases, J shed 4 bases, and the junction held 9 bases outside the gene matches. The CDR3, as DNA: TGCAGTGCCTGTACTAGCGGGGGGAGAGGAGAGACCCAGTACTTC. It translates to CSACTSGGRGETQYF.

In its sample, this clonotype was seen a few times. This sequence joins TRBV6-1 and TRBJ2-3; tentatively, D is TRBD1 (6 bases). The CDR3 is made up of 13 amino acids. The V gene lost 9 bases and the J gene lost 3 bases, with 13 bases spanning the gap. Per germline, CDR1 MNHNS and CDR2 SASEGT. The CDR3 DNA sequence: TGTGCCAGTATGGACAGTGTAACAGATACGCAGTATTTT. Protein sequence: CASMDSVTDTQYF.

This clonotype was recorded at least ten times. The chain carries TRBV7-2 and TRBJ2-7; tentative D call: TRBD2 (6 bases). The CDR3 spans 15 residues. Looked up from germline, CDR1 is SGHTA and CDR2 is FQGNSA. V lost 4 bases, J lost 3 bases, and 16 bases lay in between. The CDR3 here is CASSSGVSRVYEQYF. The CDR3 region has the DNA TGTGCCAGCAGCTCGGGAGTGTCGAGGGTCTACGAGCAGTACTTC.

This clonotype has a count of ten or more. The chain couples TRBV20-1 to TRBJ1-1; weak D call: TRBD1 (5 bases). This CDR3 spans 12 amino acids. Looked up from germline, CDR1 is DFQATT and CDR2 is SNEGSKA (reference sequence). V lost 2 bases and J lost 10, with 14 bases in between. This CDR3 is CSARMERGAAFF. CDR3 coding DNA: TGCAGTGCTAGAATGGAAAGGGGTGCAGCTTTCTTT.

The rearrangement links TRBV19 to TRBJ1-1; the D gene is possibly TRBD1 (6 bases). Between the trimmed V and J ends, which lost 1 base and 8 bases, there was a span of 17 bases. Germline CDR1 is LNHDA and CDR2 is SQIVND (reference sequence). The CDR3 covers 15 residues. CDR3 DNA: TGTGCCAGTAGTATAGCGGGTCGGGACACACCAGAAGCTTTCTTT. This gives the protein CASSIAGRDTPEAFF.

This clonotype was counted a few times. The gene calls are TRBV27 and TRBJ1-2, with 7 bases fitting TRBD1. Trimming cost V 5 bases and J 4 bases; bases outside gene matches: 16. The CDR3 has 17 residues. Germline CDR1 and CDR2: MNHEY and SMNVEV (reference sequence). CDR3 region: CASSRTGTGSLIYGYTF. CDR3 DNA: TGTGCCAGCAGTCGGACAGGAACGGGGTCCCTAATCTATGGCTACACCTTC.

By sample fraction, this clonotype is medium-sized (0.01 to 0.1%). The genes are TRBV6-5 and TRBJ1-2; maybe TRBD1 (6 bases). The germline V and J ends were trimmed by 4 bases and 3 bases, with 15 bases remaining between them. This CDR3 has 15 residues. From germline, CDR1 is MNHEY and CDR2 SVGAGI. The CDR3 nucleotides read TGTGCCAGCAGTTCTCCCAGGGGAAGGGACTATGGCTACACCTTC. The encoded protein is CASSSPRGRDYGYTF.

The chain couples TRBV11-3 to TRBJ2-5, with D perhaps TRBD2 (6 bases). CDR3 size: 14 residues. From germline, CDR1 is SGHNT and CDR2 YENEEA. Trimming took 0 bases from V and 5 from J, leaving 10 bases between them. The CDR3 DNA follows: TGTGCCAGCAGCTTAGAAACGGAGGGCGAGACCCAGTACTTC. It specifies CASSLETEGETQYF.

This clonotype has more than one count but fewer than ten. The chain is built from TRBV7-9 and TRBJ1-1; tentatively, D is TRBD1 (6 bases). The CDR3 runs to 13 residues. Trimming left V 1 base short and J 6 bases short, with 9 bases between. Germline V gene sequence: CDR1 SEHNR, CDR2 FQNEAQ (reference sequence). The CDR3 here is CASSLVQGSEAFF. CDR3 nucleotides: TGTGCCAGCAGCTTAGTACAGGGCTCTGAAGCTTTCTTT.

This clonotype was seen at least ten times. The chain is built from TRBV7-2 and TRBJ2-7; 7 bases match TRBD1. Unmatched junction bases numbered 8, after V lost 5 bases and J lost 1 base. The CDR3 is 15 amino acids. In germline, CDR1 is SGHTA, CDR2 FQGNSA. The CDR3 nucleotides are TGTGCCAGCAGCCTGGGACAGTCGCCTTCCTACGAGCAGTACTTC. This gives the protein CASSLGQSPSYEQYF.

The rearrangement joins TRBV10-2 to TRBJ2-5; 7 nucleotides match TRBD1. The germline CDR1 and CDR2 sequences are WSHSY and SAAADI. With 10 bases clipped from V and 4 bases from J, the junction kept 9 bases outside the gene matches. This CDR3 has 13 amino acids. The CDR3 here is CATFDRERETQYF. The CDR3 nucleotides read TGCGCCACCTTCGACAGGGAGAGAGAGACCCAGTACTTC.

In its sample, this clonotype was seen many times. The rearrangement uses TRBV7-2 and TRBJ2-7; D may be TRBD2 (7 bases). The V end lost 5 bases, the J end lost 7 bases, and 27 bases lay between the germline ends. This CDR3 region has 17 residues. CDR1 SGHTA and CDR2 FQGNSA come from the germline V gene. DNA for the CDR3: TGTGCCAGCAGCCTGGGGTCGGGGGGCGCTTCGTTCCGGGAGCAGTACTTC. Translation gives CASSLGSGGASFREQYF.

This clonotype was seen a handful of times. J is TRBJ1-5 and V is TRBV10-2, with unresolved D. The CDR3 has 15 amino acids. V lost 2 bases, J lost 3 bases, and 11 bases lay in between. Germline V gene data show CDR1 as WSHSY and CDR2 as SAAADI. The CDR3 nucleotides read TGCGCCAGCAGTGAGACGCGGCAGCTCAATCAGCCCCAGCATTTT. Its translation is CASSETRQLNQPQHF.

This clonotype ranks as medium-sized (0.01 to 0.1%). J is TRBJ2-1 and V is TRBV7-2; D perhaps matches TRBD1 (6 bases). Trimming removed 3 bases from V and 7 bases from J, with 13 bases in between. Germline CDR1 and CDR2: SGHTA and FQGNSA. The CDR3 contains 14 residues. CDR3 sequence: CASSLERTENEQFF. The DNA of the CDR3 is TGTGCCAGCAGCTTGGAGAGGACAGAAAATGAGCAGTTCTTC.

The chain employs TRBV6-5 and TRBJ1-2; 7 bases agree with TRBD1. The CDR3 loop spans 13 amino acids. V trimming: 2 bases; J trimming: 8 bases; junction bases outside the gene matches: 5. Germline CDR1 MNHEY, CDR2 SVGAGI. The DNA for the CDR3 is TGTGCCAGCAGTTACGGGGACAGAAGGGGCTACACCTTC. Amino acid sequence: CASSYGDRRGYTF.

The chain joins TRBV19 to TRBJ2-7; TRBD2 agrees at 8 bases. CDR1 LNHDA and CDR2 SQIVND come from the germline V gene (reference sequence). The CDR3 is 15 amino acids. Losses at the gene ends were 1 base for V and 4 bases for J; bases not matched to a gene: 6. CDR3 protein: CASSIAGTRRYEQYF. The CDR3 DNA follows: TGTGCCAGTAGTATAGCCGGGACTAGGCGTTACGAGCAGTACTTC.

The V and J genes are TRBV20-1 and TRBJ2-2; D gene uncertain. The CDR3 has 13 residues. The germline V gene has CDR1 DFQATT and CDR2 SNEGSKA (reference sequence). V was clipped by 0 bases and J by 3 bases, with 5 bases between them. The CDR3 sequence: CSARDIDTGELFF. CDR3 in DNA: TGCAGTGCTAGAGACATTGACACCGGGGAGCTGTTTTTT.